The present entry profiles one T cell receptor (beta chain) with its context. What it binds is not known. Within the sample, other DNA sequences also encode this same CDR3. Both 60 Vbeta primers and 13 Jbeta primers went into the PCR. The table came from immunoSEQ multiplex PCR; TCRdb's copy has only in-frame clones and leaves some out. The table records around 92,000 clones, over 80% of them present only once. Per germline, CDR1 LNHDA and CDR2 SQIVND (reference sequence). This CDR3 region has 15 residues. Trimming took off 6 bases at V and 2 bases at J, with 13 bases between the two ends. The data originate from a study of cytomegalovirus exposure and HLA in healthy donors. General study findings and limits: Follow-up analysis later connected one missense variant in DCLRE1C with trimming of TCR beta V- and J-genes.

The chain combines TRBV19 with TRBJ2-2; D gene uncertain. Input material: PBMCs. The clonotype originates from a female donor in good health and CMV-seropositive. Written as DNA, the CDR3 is TGTGCCAGTAGCCCCCAGGTAACCAACACCGGGGAGCTGTTTTTT. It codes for CASSPQVTNTGELFF.